This is a list of T cell receptor beta chains from one sample in a study of cytomegalovirus exposure and HLA in healthy donors. Sequencing used immunoSEQ multiplex PCR; TCRdb keeps in-frame clones, though not all of them. The sample gives some 160,000 clones, over 70% of which show up once; less than 0.65% is in the top ten. Sequenced input: PBMCs. These receptors came from a woman aged 45 to 65 in good health and CMV-seronegative. The CDR3 runs from the conserved cysteine through the conserved F or W. A D gene is named only where the DNA matches it firmly. A clone size is listed for some rows: how often the clone was seen (once, few, many), or a class if it is expanded.

V gene	clone size	J gene	D gene	CDR3 protein	CDR3 DNA
TRBV7-2	NA	TRBJ2-7	TRBD2	CASSLLTSAYEQYF	TGTGCCAGCAGCTTACTAACTAGCGCCTACGAGCAGTACTTC
TRBV7-2	NA	TRBJ1-2	NA	CASSLDWGGYGYTF	TGTGCCAGCAGCTTAGATTGGGGGGGGTATGGCTACACCTTC
TRBV7-3	few	TRBJ2-6	NA	CASSLYGSSGANVLTF	TGTGCCAGCAGCTTATACGGTAGCTCTGGGGCCAACGTCCTGACTTTC
TRBV28	once	TRBJ1-1	TRBD1	CASIRDRNTEAFF	TGTGCCAGCATCAGGGACAGGAACACTGAAGCTTTCTTT
TRBV5-6	NA	TRBJ2-7	TRBD1	CASRFRGLGYEQYF	TGTGCCAGCAGATTCAGGGGGTTGGGCTACGAGCAGTACTTC
TRBV10-2	NA	TRBJ1-5	TRBD1	CASSGQGVLQPQHF	TGCGCCAGCTCGGGACAGGGGGTCCTTCAGCCCCAGCATTTT
TRBV28	once	TRBJ2-1	NA	CASRLFGDYSYNEQFF	TGTGCCAGCAGGTTGTTCGGGGATTACTCCTACAATGAGCAGTTCTTC
TRBV5-1	NA	TRBJ1-1	TRBD1	CASSLRGQGAEAFF	TGCGCCAGCAGCTTGAGGGGACAGGGAGCTGAAGCTTTCTTT
TRBV29-1	NA	TRBJ2-3	TRBD2	CSVGLAASTDTQYF	TGCAGCGTGGGACTAGCAGCTAGCACAGATACGCAGTATTTT
TRBV9	NA	TRBJ2-1	TRBD1	CASSVTGGYNEQFF	TGTGCCAGCAGCGTTACAGGGGGCTACAATGAGCAGTTCTTC
TRBV6-1	NA	TRBJ2-1	TRBD2	CASSEASGSVDEQFF	TGTGCCAGCAGTGAAGCCAGCGGGAGTGTAGATGAGCAGTTCTTC
TRBV28	NA	TRBJ1-1	NA	CASSPGVLPEAFF	TGTGCCAGCAGTCCGGGGGTCCTCCCTGAAGCTTTCTTT
TRBV27	few	TRBJ2-2	NA	CASSLVRGNTGELFF	TGTGCCAGCAGTTTAGTGCGGGGTAACACCGGGGAGCTGTTTTTT
TRBV15	NA	TRBJ2-7	TRBD2	CATSRAGTRAGREQYF	TGTGCCACCAGCAGAGCCGGGACTAGAGCCGGGAGAGAGCAGTACTTC